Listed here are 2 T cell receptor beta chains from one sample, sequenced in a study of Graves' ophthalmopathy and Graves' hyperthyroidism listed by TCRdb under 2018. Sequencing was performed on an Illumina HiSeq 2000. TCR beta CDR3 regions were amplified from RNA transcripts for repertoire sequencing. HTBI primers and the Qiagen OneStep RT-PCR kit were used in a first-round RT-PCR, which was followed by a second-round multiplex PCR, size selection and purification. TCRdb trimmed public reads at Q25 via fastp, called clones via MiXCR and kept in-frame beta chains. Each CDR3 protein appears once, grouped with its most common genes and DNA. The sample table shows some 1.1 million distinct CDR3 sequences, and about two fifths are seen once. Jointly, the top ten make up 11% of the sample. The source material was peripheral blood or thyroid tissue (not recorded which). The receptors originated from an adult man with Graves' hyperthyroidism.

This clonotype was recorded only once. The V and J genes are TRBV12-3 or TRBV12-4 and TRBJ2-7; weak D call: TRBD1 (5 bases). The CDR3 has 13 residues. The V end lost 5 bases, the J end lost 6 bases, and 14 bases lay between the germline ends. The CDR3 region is CASSPTTVSEQYF. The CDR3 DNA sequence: TGTGCCAGCAGTCCTACGACAGTATCCGAGCAGTACTTC.

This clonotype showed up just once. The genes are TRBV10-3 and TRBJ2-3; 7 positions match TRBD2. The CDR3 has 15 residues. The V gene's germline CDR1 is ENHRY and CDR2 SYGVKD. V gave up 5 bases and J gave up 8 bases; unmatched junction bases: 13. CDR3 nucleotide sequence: TGTGCCATCAGTCAGCGGGGTGAGGAGTCGGTTACGCAGTATTTT. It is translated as CAISQRGEESVTQYF.